This entry lists 2 T cell receptor beta chains sequenced from one sample in a study of T cell responses to AZD1222 COVID-19 vaccine. Profiled with immunoSEQ multiplex PCR; TCRdb holds only in-frame clones, not every one. Among 90,000 to 120,000 clones listed, nearly 90% were seen once. The source was peripheral blood, collected 28 days after the second AZD1222 dose. These receptors were collected from an adult who received the AZD1222 COVID-19 vaccine.

This clone has only one observation. This chain links TRBV28 with TRBJ2-1; D uncertain. The CDR3 extends over 12 amino acids. Germline CDR1 reads MDHEN; CDR2 reads SYDVKM. Between the trimmed V and J ends, which lost 7 bases and 0 bases, there was a span of 4 bases. CDR3 in amino acids: CASTRSYNEQFF. CDR3 in DNA: TGTGCCAGCACTCGCTCCTACAATGAGCAGTTCTTC.

This sequence joins TRBV7-2 and TRBJ2-7; no clear D gene. Between the trimmed V and J ends, which lost 1 base and 2 bases, there was a span of 9 bases. This CDR3 contains 14 residues. The germline V gene encodes CDR1 SGHTA and CDR2 FQGNSA. In DNA, the CDR3 is TGTGCCAGCAGCTTAGGTCCGAGAACCTACGAGCAGTACTTC. It encodes CASSLGPRTYEQYF.